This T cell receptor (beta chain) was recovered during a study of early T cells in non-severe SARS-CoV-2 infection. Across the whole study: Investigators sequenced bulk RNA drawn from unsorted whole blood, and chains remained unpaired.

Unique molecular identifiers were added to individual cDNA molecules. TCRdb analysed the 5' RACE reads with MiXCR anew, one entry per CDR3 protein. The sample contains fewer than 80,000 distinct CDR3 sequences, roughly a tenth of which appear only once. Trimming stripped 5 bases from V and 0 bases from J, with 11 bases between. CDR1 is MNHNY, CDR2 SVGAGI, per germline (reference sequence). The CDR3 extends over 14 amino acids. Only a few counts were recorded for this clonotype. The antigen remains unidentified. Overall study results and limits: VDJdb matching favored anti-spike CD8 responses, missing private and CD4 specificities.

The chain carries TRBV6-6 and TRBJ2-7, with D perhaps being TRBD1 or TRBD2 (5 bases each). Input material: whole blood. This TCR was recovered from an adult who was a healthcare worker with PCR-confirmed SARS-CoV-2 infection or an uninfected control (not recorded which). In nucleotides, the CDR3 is TGTGCCAGCAGTCCTCCGGGACCCTCCTACGAGCAGTACTTC. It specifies CASSPPGPSYEQYF.